This T cell receptor beta chain derives from a study of blood T cell repertoires in COVID-19. The overall study: COVID-19 samples, acute and convalescent, were from the United States, Italy and Spain. Sources were T cells, B-cell-depleted T cells, or PBMCs; the material itself was cDNA or gDNA.

Notes on this clone: One junction end does not reproduce the germline sequence, and a read error may be involved.

In the source study's methods: Amplifying reference gene primers gave estimates of nucleated cell counts. TCRdb keeps only in-frame clones here, not all; method: immunoSEQ multiplex PCR. The D gene and trimming were derived from the DNA, and the V and J assignments and clone size from that table. The data show some 320,000 clones, roughly 90% seen once. The CDR3 is 13 residues long. The TCR originated in a woman in her 30s with COVID-19, enrolled during active disease. V and J are TRBV12-3 or TRBV12-4 and TRBJ2-1; tentative D call: TRBD2 (5 bases). Material for sequencing was peripheral blood. The CDR3 region has the DNA TGTGCCAGCAGTCCCGGGGTATACAATGTGCAGTTCTTC. Its translation is CASSPGVYNVQFF.